The T cell receptor (delta chain) described here comes from a study of γδ T cells in repeated Plasmodium falciparum infection. Study in general: Malaria-naive adults were infected with P. falciparum NF54 four times over approximately 600 days.

Study-level points and caveats: Repeated controlled infections reportedly drove waves of new clonotype selection in Vdelta2-negative, mostly Vdelta1+, gammadelta repertoires.

This clone was recorded many times. Its antigen is still unknown. The V gene lost 2 bases and the J gene lost 4 bases, with 11 bases spanning the gap. The CDR3 length is 14 residues. Germline values: CDR1 TSWWSYY, CDR2 QGS. TCRdb reprocessed the multiplex PCR reads using CATT. The sample consists of 55,000 to 70,000 delta-chain clones, over 1.5% of them appearing once. Bulk repertoires came from Vgamma9/Vdelta2+ or Vdelta2-negative gammadelta T cells flow-sorted from PBMC. This chain joins TRDV1 and TRDJ1; D not certain. Sequencing was carried out using gamma-delta T cells from blood. The sequence derives from a pool of human donors (malaria-infected and uninfected, not separated). The CDR3 DNA reads TGTGCTCTTGGGGAATGGCGTAAGTACGATAAACTCATCTTT. Its protein is CALGEWRKYDKLIF.